The T cell receptor (beta chain) under discussion was sequenced for a study of cytomegalovirus exposure and HLA in healthy donors. Study-wide context: Samples from HLA-typed donors yielded some 85 million unique TCRs in an early data release. Broader study findings: Later analysis demonstrated an association between a missense DCLRE1C variant and TCR beta V- and J-gene trimming.

Germline V gene data show CDR1 as MDHEN and CDR2 as SYDVKM. There are 16 residues in the CDR3. Trimming left V 2 bases short and J 7 bases short, with 17 bases between. Worth noting for this clone: The antigen is not known.

The PCR ran on 60 Vbeta and 13 Jbeta primers. The table came from immunoSEQ multiplex PCR; TCRdb's copy has only in-frame clones and leaves some out. The profile covers hundreds of thousands of clones, with about 75% appearing a single time and under 3% taken by the ten largest. The sample was PBMCs. This receptor was identified in a female donor in good health and CMV-seronegative. The chain uses TRBV28 and TRBJ2-2; the D gene is possibly TRBD1 (6 bases). The CDR3 bases are TGTGCCAGCAGTTTACCCGGCGTCAGGGGTCGCGGGGAGCTGTTTTTT. The encoded protein is CASSLPGVRGRGELFF.